The 29 T cell receptor beta chains below come from one sample, sequenced in a study of blood T cell repertoires in COVID-19. The repertoire was sequenced with immunoSEQ multiplex PCR; TCRdb's copy has only in-frame clones and lacks some. The data show under 200,000 clones, roughly 80% seen once. Input material: peripheral blood. Every receptor here comes from a woman aged 25 to 39 with acute or convalescent COVID-19.

The chain uses TRBV7-2 and TRBJ2-7; TRBD2 matches at 7 bases. CDR1 SGHTA and CDR2 FQGNSA come from the germline V gene. The length of the CDR3 is 16 residues. The J segment lost 0 bases and the V segment lost 5 bases, leaving 10 bases of the junction unmatched. CDR3 sequence reads: CASSILIAGLSYEQYF. The CDR3 nucleotides read TGTGCCAGCAGCATCCTTATAGCGGGCCTCTCCTACGAGCAGTACTTC. The full variable domain, rest sourced from reference TRBV7-2 and TRBJ2-7, is GAGVSQSPSNKVTEKGKDVELRCDPISGHTALYWYRQSLGQGLEFLIYFQGNSAPDKSGLPSDRFSAERTGGSVSTLTIQRTQQEDSAVYLCASSILIAGLSYEQYFGPGTRLTVT.

This clone has more than one count but fewer than ten. The chain uses TRBV2 and TRBJ2-7; 8 bases match TRBD2. This CDR3 region has 15 residues. Unmatched junction bases numbered 14, after V lost 6 bases and J lost 7 bases. Germline V lookup: CDR1 SNHLY, CDR2 FYNNEI. The DNA of the CDR3 is TGTGCCAGCAGGGCCCCCCTCGCGGGGGGTCAAGAGCAGTACTTC. Translating it yields CASRAPLAGGQEQYF.

The rearrangement joins TRBV5-6 to TRBJ1-2, with no clear D. CDR1 is SGHDT, CDR2 YYEEEE, per germline. This CDR3 contains 13 residues. With 0 bases removed from V and 8 bases from J, the gap between germline ends came to 11 bases. In DNA, the CDR3 is TGTGCCAGCAGCTTGGCTCCCTCGGGGGGCTACACCTTC. This encodes CASSLAPSGGYTF.

This chain links TRBV5-1 with TRBJ2-5; 8 nucleotides line up with TRBD2. The CDR3 totals 14 residues. Trimming removed 5 bases from V and 2 bases from J; junction bases left unmatched: 5. Germline assignment: CDR1 SGHRS and CDR2 YFSETQ. This CDR3 is CASRTGRVQETQYF. The CDR3 DNA follows: TGCGCCAGCAGGACCGGGAGGGTACAAGAGACCCAGTACTTC.

This clone was recorded once. This chain joins TRBV4-2 and TRBJ1-2; TRBD1 agrees at 10 bases. CDR1 and CDR2 (germline): LGHNA, YNFKEQ. V lost 0 bases, J lost 10 bases, and 5 bases stayed unmatched. This CDR3 spans 14 amino acids. CDR3 region: CASSQEGTGDAYTF. In DNA, the CDR3 is TGTGCCAGCAGCCAAGAAGGGACAGGGGATGCCTACACCTTC.

This chain joins TRBV27 and TRBJ1-2, with 9 bases matching TRBD1. J was trimmed by 8 bases and V by 6 bases; bases with no gene match: 1. The CDR3 loop spans 11 amino acids. Germline V CDR1 and CDR2: MNHEY, SMNVEV (reference sequence). CDR3 region: CASRTGGGYTF. The CDR3 bases are TGTGCCAGCAGGACAGGGGGAGGCTACACCTTC.

The count of this clone is one. The gene calls are TRBV5-6 and TRBJ1-4; tentatively, D is TRBD1 (5 bases). The CDR3 consists of 16 residues. The ends were cut back, 1 base at V and 8 bases at J, with 18 bases in the middle. Germline loops: CDR1 SGHDT, CDR2 YYEEEE. CDR3 bases: TGTGCCAGCAGCTTGAGGGGAGGGATCCGACGGGAAAAACTGTTTTTT. It yields the protein CASSLRGGIRREKLFF.

The chain combines TRBV7-2 with TRBJ1-1; D is unresolved. Deletions cut 1 base from V and 5 bases from J, with 5 bases between. Germline V CDR1 and CDR2: SGHTA, FQGNSA. CDR3 length equals 12 residues. This chain's CDR3 is CASSLVETEAFF. The CDR3 nucleotides read TGTGCCAGCAGCTTAGTAGAAACTGAAGCTTTCTTT.

The rearrangement joins TRBV28 to TRBJ2-5; 10 bases align to TRBD2. CDR3 size: 15 residues. Per the germline V gene, CDR1 is MDHEN and CDR2 is SYDVKM. Germline trimming cut 3 bases from V and 2 bases from J; bases unmatched to any gene: 3. CDR3 coding DNA: TGTGCCAGCAGTTTGGCTAGCGGGGGACAAGAGACCCAGTACTTC. Amino acids: CASSLASGGQETQYF.

The chain combines TRBV5-1 with TRBJ1-2; D ambiguous. Trimming cost V 1 base and J 8 bases, with 12 bases left between them. CDR3 length: 13 residues. Germline CDR1 reads SGHRS; CDR2 reads YFSETQ. CDR3 sequence reads: CASSLFVSVGYTF. The CDR3 nucleotides are TGCGCCAGCAGCTTGTTCGTCTCCGTAGGCTACACCTTC.

This chain joins TRBV11-2 and TRBJ1-2, with 10 bases matching TRBD1. Looked up from germline, CDR1 is SGHAT and CDR2 is FQNNGV. Trimming cost V 3 bases and J 4 bases; bases outside gene matches: 2. This CDR3 contains 14 residues. The CDR3 loop is CASSLRTGGYGYTF. The CDR3 DNA reads TGTGCCAGCAGCTTGCGGACAGGGGGCTATGGCTACACCTTC.

CDR3 residues: CASSKTGQEQFF. Here the CDR3 DNA reads TGTGCCAGCAGCAAGACAGGCCAGGAGCAGTTCTTC. The rearrangement uses TRBV5-6 and TRBJ2-1, with a possible D match to TRBD1 (6 bases). In germline, CDR1 is SGHDT, CDR2 YYEEEE. The CDR3 runs 12 residues. V was pared by 4 bases and J by 10 bases, with 12 bases between. Using reference TRBV5-6 and TRBJ2-1 for the parts outside the CDR3, the full variable domain is DAGVTQSPTHLIKTRGQQVTLRCSPKSGHDTVSWYQQALGQGPQFIFQYYEEEERQRGNFPDRFSGHQFPNYSSELNVNALLLGDSALYLCASSKTGQEQFFGPGTRLTVL.

The rearrangement uses TRBV19 and TRBJ2-2; perhaps TRBD1 as D (6 bases). Trimming cost V 10 bases and J 3 bases, with 24 bases left between them. This CDR3 region has 17 residues. Germline V gene lookup returns CDR1 LNHDA and CDR2 SQIVND (reference sequence). The CDR3 spells CATVGWGPGPDTGELFF. The CDR3 DNA is TGTGCCACCGTGGGCTGGGGGCCAGGTCCCGACACCGGGGAGCTGTTTTTT. The whole variable domain, remainder taken from reference TRBV19 and TRBJ2-2, is DGGITQSPKYLFRKEGQNVTLSCEQNLNHDAMYWYRQDPGQGLRLIYYSQIVNDFQKGDIAEGYSVSREKKESFPLTVTSAQKNPTAFYLCATVGWGPGPDTGELFFGEGSRLTVL.

This clone has just a few counts. The chain recombines TRBV29-1 with TRBJ2-7; 11 nucleotides align to TRBD1. Germline loops: CDR1 SQVTM, CDR2 ANQGSEA. J was trimmed by 6 bases and V by 7 bases; bases with no gene match: 5. This CDR3 is built from 12 residues. CDR3: CSAWTGGREQYF. The CDR3 region has the DNA TGCAGCGCCTGGACAGGGGGCCGCGAGCAGTACTTC.

This chain joins TRBV9 and TRBJ2-5, with D possibly TRBD2 on 6 matching bases. V lost 3 bases to trimming and J lost 2 bases, with 14 bases between them. The CDR3 is made up of 15 amino acids. Germline loops: CDR1 SGDLS, CDR2 YYNGEE. This chain's CDR3 is CASSASLAEQETQYF. The CDR3, as DNA: TGTGCCAGCAGCGCTTCATTAGCGGAGCAAGAGACCCAGTACTTC.

The V call is TRBV21-1, the J call TRBJ2-4; no check of the table's D call, TRBD2, against the DNA was made. TRBV21-1 is listed as a pseudogene. This CDR3 contains 18 residues. CDR3 coding DNA: TGTGCCCTCGGTGATAGCCTAGCGGGGTTACTAGCCAAAAACATTCAGTACTTC. Amino acids: CALGDSLAGLLAKNIQYF.

This sequence joins TRBV19 and TRBJ1-5; 7 bases line up with TRBD1. From germline, CDR1 is LNHDA and CDR2 SQIVND (reference sequence). Trimming removed 3 bases from V and 2 bases from J; junction bases left unmatched: 4. CDR3 length: 15 amino acids. CDR3 amino acids: CASSIPQGGNQPQHF. The CDR3 nucleotides are TGTGCCAGTAGTATCCCCCAGGGGGGCAATCAGCCCCAGCATTTT. Using reference TRBV19 and TRBJ1-5 for the parts outside the CDR3, the full variable domain is DGGITQSPKYLFRKEGQNVTLSCEQNLNHDAMYWYRQDPGQGLRLIYYSQIVNDFQKGDIAEGYSVSREKKESFPLTVTSAQKNPTAFYLCASSIPQGGNQPQHFGDGTRLSIL.

The chain is built from TRBV13 and TRBJ2-7, with TRBD1 matching over 8 bases. V shed 4 bases and J 5 bases; nucleotides not matched to a gene: 7. Germline V gene lookup returns CDR1 PRHDT and CDR2 FYEKMQ (reference sequence). The CDR3 loop spans 14 amino acids. CDR3 sequence reads: CASSSLTGAHEQYF. In nucleotides, the CDR3 is TGTGCCAGCAGCTCCTTGACAGGGGCCCACGAGCAGTACTTC.

The genes are TRBV20-1 and TRBJ1-1; D is undetermined. Trimming stripped 6 bases from V and 10 bases from J, with 15 bases between. CDR3 length: 11 amino acids. Germline V gene lookup returns CDR1 DFQATT and CDR2 SNEGSKA (reference sequence). The CDR3 DNA sequence: TGCAGTGCCATCGCGGGCCGTGGAGCTTTCTTT. It yields the protein CSAIAGRGAFF.

V is TRBV4-3 and J is TRBJ2-7; weak D call: TRBD1 (5 bases). The CDR3 has 15 amino acids. Trimming pared 3 bases from V and 0 bases from J, leaving 12 bases between. CDR1 LGHNA and CDR2 YSLEER come from the germline V gene. CDR3 nucleotide sequence: TGCGCCAGCAGCCAGGGGCGGCAGAGCTCCTACGAGCAGTACTTC. Amino acids: CASSQGRQSSYEQYF.

To note about this clone: Other nucleotide sequences from this sample produce the same CDR3. The chain uses TRBV5-1 and TRBJ1-3, with D perhaps matching TRBD1 (6 bases). V was shortened by 4 bases and J by 0 bases, with 11 bases between the two germline ends. CDR1 and CDR2 from the germline V gene are SGHRS and YFSETQ. The CDR3 loop spans 15 amino acids. Here the CDR3 reads CASSLGQFSGNTIYF. The CDR3 DNA sequence: TGCGCCAGCAGCCTCGGACAGTTCTCTGGAAACACCATATATTTT. Together with reference TRBV5-1 and TRBJ1-3, the CDR3 gives the full variable domain: KAGVTQTPRYLIKTRGQQVTLSCSPISGHRSVSWYQQTPGQGLQFLFEYFSETQRNKGNFPGRFSGRQFSNSRSEMNVSTLELGDSALYLCASSLGQFSGNTIYFGEGSWLTVV.

The CDR3: CASSPRDSWSGNTIYF. CDR3 coding DNA: TGTGCCAGCAGCCCCCGGGACAGTTGGAGCGGAAACACCATATATTTT. The V gene is TRBV3-1 (or the pseudogene TRBV3-2), the J gene TRBJ1-3; 7 bases are a match to TRBD1. Unmatched junction bases numbered 10, after V lost 4 bases and J lost 4 bases. Germline V gene data show CDR1 as LGHDT and CDR2 as YNNKEL (reference sequence). This CDR3 spans 16 amino acids.

The chain recombines TRBV6-4 with TRBJ2-2, with D perhaps matching TRBD2 (5 bases). Germline loops: CDR1 MRHNA, CDR2 SNTAGT. The CDR3 is 14 residues long. Trimming removed 6 bases from V and 10 bases from J, with 18 bases in between. This CDR3 reads CASSGPTGVEELFF. The CDR3 DNA follows: TGTGCCAGCAGCGGACCAACCGGGGTTGAGGAGCTGTTTTTT.

The chain combines TRBV14 with TRBJ1-2; D is undetermined. Per the germline V gene, CDR1 is SGHDN and CDR2 is FVKESK. The CDR3 is 13 residues long. Trimming removed 0 bases from V and 8 bases from J, with 10 bases in between. Written as DNA, the CDR3 is TGTGCCAGCAGCCAAGATCTTCAGAAAGGCTACACCTTC. It is translated as CASSQDLQKGYTF.

The V call is TRBV28, the J call TRBJ1-3; tentative D call: TRBD1 (6 bases). CDR3 length: 14 amino acids. The ends were cut back, 5 bases at V and 2 bases at J, with 10 bases in the middle. CDR1 is MDHEN, CDR2 SYDVKM, per germline. The CDR3 sequence is CASSLQGAGNTIYF. CDR3 sequence (DNA): TGTGCCAGCAGTCTACAGGGCGCTGGAAACACCATATATTTT.

The CDR3 reads CASSRGPSGGYTF. CDR3 sequence (DNA): TGTGCCAGCAGCCGAGGCCCGTCGGGGGGCTACACCTTC. V usage is TRBV4-2 and J usage is TRBJ1-2; no reliable D call. The germline V gene has CDR1 LGHNA and CDR2 YNFKEQ. Trimming removed 4 bases at V and 8 bases at J, with 14 bases between. CDR3 length: 13 amino acids.

The V call is TRBV5-4, the J call TRBJ1-1; 8 bases match TRBD1. From germline, CDR1 is SGHNT and CDR2 YYREEE (reference sequence). J lost 4 bases, V lost 4 bases, and 9 bases had no gene match. This CDR3 spans 15 amino acids. The DNA for the CDR3 is TGTGCCAGCAGCGCGCAACAGGGGGTCGTCACTGAAGCTTTCTTT. This gives the protein CASSAQQGVVTEAFF.

The chain combines TRBV7-9 with TRBJ1-1; unclear D gene. With 7 bases removed from V and 6 bases from J, the gap between germline ends came to 18 bases. CDR1 is SEHNR and CDR2 is FQNEAQ in the germline V gene (reference sequence). This CDR3 is 14 amino acids long. For the CDR3, the DNA is TGTGCCAGCACTAGTCGGACGGACTTGGCTGAAGCTTTCTTT. It encodes CASTSRTDLAEAFF.

This sequence joins TRBV29-1 and TRBJ2-2, with D possibly TRBD1 on 5 matching bases. From germline, CDR1 is SQVTM and CDR2 ANQGSEA. V lost 5 bases and J lost 0, with 7 bases in between. The CDR3 contains 13 residues. CDR3 in amino acids: CSVMTANTGELFF. The CDR3 DNA reads as TGCAGCGTTATGACAGCGAACACCGGGGAGCTGTTTTTT.